This is a list of T cell receptor beta chains from one sample in a study of control samples from healthy donors and cancer patients. Sequencing was performed with immunoSEQ multiplex PCR; in TCRdb, only in-frame clones are kept and a portion is missing. The sample consists of 180,000 or so clones, roughly nine tenths of them appearing once. Sequencing was done on a sample of blood. These receptors came from a woman aged 25-40 years in good health. Both conserved end residues are part of each CDR3. Each record gives: CDR3 DNA, CDR3 protein, V gene, clone size, J gene, D gene, CDR3 length. D genes are given only for firm matches. Size is omitted from some rows. Given values are once, few, many or a class for expanded clones.

TGTGCCAGCAGTGGGGGACTAGCGGGCACAGATACGCAGTATTTT,CASSGGLAGTDTQYF,TRBV2,NA,TRBJ2-3,TRBD2,15
TGTGCCAGCACCCCGCTAGCGGGGGGGCCAGATACGCAGTATTTT,CASTPLAGGPDTQYF,TRBV6-5,once,TRBJ2-3,TRBD2,15
TGTGCCAGCAGCCAAGGGACAGGGGACCAAGAGACCCAGTACTTC,CASSQGTGDQETQYF,TRBV3-1/TRBV3-2,NA,TRBJ2-5,TRBD1,15
TGTGCCAGCAGTTTACAGGGTCGGGACATTCAGTACTTC,CASSLQGRDIQYF,TRBV12-3/TRBV12-4,NA,TRBJ2-4,NA,13
TGTGCCAGCAGCTTAGCGGGAGGTGGAGAGACCCAGTACTTC,CASSLAGGGETQYF,TRBV7-2,once,TRBJ2-5,NA,14
TGTGCCAGCAGCCCCCGACAGGGGGCCGTGAACACTGAAGCTTTCTTT,CASSPRQGAVNTEAFF,TRBV7-8,NA,TRBJ1-1,TRBD1,16
TGTGCCAGCAGTTTTGCAGGGGGAAACTATGGCTACACCTTC,CASSFAGGNYGYTF,TRBV28,NA,TRBJ1-2,TRBD1,14
TGTGCCAGCAGCTTACGGGCTAGCACAGATACGCAGTATTTT,CASSLRASTDTQYF,TRBV13,NA,TRBJ2-3,NA,14
TGTGCCACCAGCAGAGACGTGGGGAAAGAAAAACTGTTTTTT,CATSRDVGKEKLFF,TRBV15,NA,TRBJ1-4,NA,14
TGCAGCGTTGAAGAGTTAGGGGGAGGTTCACCCCTCCACTTT,CSVEELGGGSPLHF,TRBV29-1,NA,TRBJ1-6,NA,14
TGTGCCAGCAAGGACAGTAGCGAGTTGGGCTATGGCTACACCTTC,CASKDSSELGYGYTF,TRBV6-5,NA,TRBJ1-2,NA,15
TGTGCCAGCAGCTTAAGGCAGGGCGAGACCCAGTACTTC,CASSLRQGETQYF,TRBV7-3,NA,TRBJ2-5,NA,13
TGTGCCAGCAGCCCCCTAGCGGGGGTCACAGATACGCAGTATTTT,CASSPLAGVTDTQYF,TRBV11-1,few,TRBJ2-3,TRBD2,15
TGTGCCAGCAGCGAACAGGAACATAGCAATCAGCCCCAGCATTTT,CASSEQEHSNQPQHF,TRBV2,NA,TRBJ1-5,NA,15
TGTGCCAGCAGCCAAGAAAGGGAGCAGTACTTC,CASSQEREQYF,TRBV14,NA,TRBJ2-7,NA,11
TGTGCCAGCAGCGTAGCTAGCGGGGGGTCCTACGAGCAGTACTTC,CASSVASGGSYEQYF,TRBV9,NA,TRBJ2-7,TRBD2,15
TGCGCCAGCAGCCAAGATCGGGGACTAGCGGGAAATGAGCAGTTCTTC,CASSQDRGLAGNEQFF,TRBV4-3,NA,TRBJ2-1,TRBD2,16
TGTGCCAGCAGCGTAGAGTGGGGGAGTGAGACCCAGTACTTC,CASSVEWGSETQYF,TRBV9,NA,TRBJ2-5,NA,14
TGTGCCAGCAGTTATACAGGGGGGCGTGAAGCTTTCTTT,CASSYTGGREAFF,TRBV6-5,NA,TRBJ1-1,TRBD1,13
TGTGCCAGCAGCCCCCCAGGCGGACTAGCGGGACCAGATACGCAGTATTTT,CASSPPGGLAGPDTQYF,TRBV4-2,once,TRBJ2-3,TRBD2,17
TGTGCCGGCAGCTTATGGCGACAGGGGGCATTCAACTCCTACAATGAGCAGTTCTTC,CAGSLWRQGAFNSYNEQFF,TRBV11-3,NA,TRBJ2-1,TRBD1,19
TGTGCCAGCAGCCGAAGACAGGGTGTGGGAGCTTTCTTT,CASSRRQGVGAFF,TRBV14,NA,TRBJ1-1,TRBD1,13
TGTGCCAGCAGTAATCGTGACGGTTATAATTCACCCCTCCACTTT,CASSNRDGYNSPLHF,TRBV28,NA,TRBJ1-6,NA,15
TGCGCCAGCAGCTTATCCAGGGTGGGGAACACCGGGGAGCTGTTTTTT,CASSLSRVGNTGELFF,TRBV5-1,NA,TRBJ2-2,NA,16
TGTGCCAGCAGTTTACGCGGCTCCTCTGGAAACACCATATATTTT,CASSLRGSSGNTIYF,TRBV27,NA,TRBJ1-3,NA,15
TGCGCCAGCAGCTTGGGGGCGCAGGGGGTGACCCAGTACTTC,CASSLGAQGVTQYF,TRBV5-1,NA,TRBJ2-5,TRBD1,14